This entry lists 27 T cell receptor beta chains sequenced from one sample in a study of regulatory T cells in long-lasting Graves disease. Arm-PCR with iRepertoire HTBI primers amplified the CDR3 regions for these TCR beta libraries. TCRdb processed the multiplex PCR reads anew with MiXCR; each CDR3 protein has one entry. The sample yields roughly 610,000 distinct CDR3 sequences, 15% to 20% seen once. As to time point: newly diagnosed GD, antithyroid drugs for less than 3 months. PBMCs provided the RNA from which the TCR library was made. These data also featured in a second study, about T cells in Graves' hyperthyroidism and ophthalmopathy.

Sequences were derived from peripheral blood mononuclear cells (PBMCs), sampled at new diagnosis, from a patient treated with antithyroid drugs. The receptors come from a man younger than 30 with Graves disease.

In DNA form, the CDR3 reads TGTGCCAGCAGTTTGACTACGCTATTCTTCCAAGAGACCCAGTACTTC. This sequence encodes CASSLTTLFFQETQYF. This chain connects TRBV12-3 or TRBV12-4 to TRBJ2-5, with D perhaps matching TRBD2 (5 bases). This CDR3 is built from 16 residues. V was shortened by 3 bases and J by 1 base, with 15 bases between the two germline ends.

This clonotype was picked up many times. V gene TRBV5-1 combines with J gene TRBJ2-1; TRBD2 aligns across 8 bases. Per germline, CDR1 SGHRS and CDR2 YFSETQ. This CDR3 has 16 amino acids. Losses at the gene ends were 4 bases for V and 5 bases for J; bases not matched to a gene: 11. CDR3 nucleotide sequence: TGCGCCAGCAGCCGTTCCCTTAGCGGGACGCACAATGAGCAGTTCTTC. Amino acids: CASSRSLSGTHNEQFF.

This clonotype was observed a handful of times. The chain recombines TRBV15 with TRBJ2-2; 7 bases agree with TRBD1. The CDR3 contains 16 residues. After removal of 1 base from V and 2 bases from J, the junction contained 4 bases not matched to a gene. Germline CDR1 and CDR2: LNHNV and YYDKDF (reference sequence). The CDR3 nucleotides read TGTGCCACCAGCAGAGGAAGGACAGGAAACACCGGGGAGCTGTTTTTT. This gives the protein CATSRGRTGNTGELFF.

This clonotype showed up just a few times. The V gene is TRBV6-2 or TRBV6-3, the J gene TRBJ1-5; TRBD1 agrees at 8 bases. The ends lost 10 bases at V and 2 bases at J; junction bases unmatched: 4. The CDR3 has 13 amino acids. CDR1 is MNHEY, CDR2 SVGEGT, per germline. Here the CDR3 DNA reads TGTGCCACACAGGGGGGCGGCAATCAGCCCCAGCATTTT. It specifies CATQGGGNQPQHF.

This clonotype was seen only a few times. The rearrangement uses TRBV7-9 and TRBJ2-4; D remains unclear. The CDR3 loop spans 15 amino acids. Germline V gene lookup returns CDR1 SEHNR and CDR2 FQNEAQ (reference sequence). V lost 5 bases and J lost 3, with 14 bases in between. CDR3 in DNA: TGTGCCAGCAGCCCTTCGTTAGGAGACAAAAACATTCAGTACTTC. It translates to CASSPSLGDKNIQYF.

This clonotype was detected ten times or more. The rearrangement links TRBV20-1 to TRBJ2-1; D possibly corresponds to TRBD1 (7 bases). The CDR3 extends over 17 amino acids. Germline CDR1 DFQATT, CDR2 SNEGSKA (reference sequence). Trimming pared 3 bases from V and 0 bases from J, leaving 18 bases between. The CDR3 DNA sequence: TGCAGTGCTAGGGCCCGTTTGCGGGACAGCTCCTACAATGAGCAGTTCTTC. Its protein product is CSARARLRDSSYNEQFF.

This clonotype was seen repeatedly, ten times or more. V and J are TRBV2 and TRBJ2-1; D is uncertain. Trimming left V 2 bases short and J 0 bases short, with 2 bases between. Per the germline V gene, CDR1 is SNHLY and CDR2 is FYNNEI. The CDR3 covers 13 residues. The CDR3 coding sequence is TGTGCCAGCAGTGAATACTCCTACAATGAGCAGTTCTTC. This translates into CASSEYSYNEQFF.

Only a few counts were recorded for this clonotype. The chain is built from TRBV20-1 and TRBJ2-5; no definite D call. The CDR3 spans 11 residues. Per the germline V gene, CDR1 is DFQATT and CDR2 is SNEGSKA (reference sequence). V gave up 3 bases and J gave up 5 bases, with 7 bases separating them. Here the CDR3 reads CSASVRETQYF. The CDR3 region has the DNA TGCAGTGCTAGCGTAAGGGAGACCCAGTACTTC.

This clonotype was observed a few times. This chain joins TRBV4-1 and TRBJ1-2; D remains unclear. CDR1 MGHRA and CDR2 YSYEKL come from the germline V gene. CDR3 length: 15 residues. V gave up 4 bases and J gave up 4 bases, with 16 bases separating them. This chain's CDR3 is CASSPKFGDIYGYTF. The CDR3, as DNA: TGCGCCAGCAGCCCCAAGTTCGGCGACATCTATGGCTACACCTTC.

A few counts support this clonotype. The chain couples TRBV6-4 to TRBJ2-7, with 12 bases lining up with TRBD2. The CDR3 has 15 amino acids. With 7 bases clipped from V and 0 bases from J, the junction kept 4 bases outside the gene matches. Per germline, CDR1 MRHNA and CDR2 SNTAGT. The CDR3 reads CASMRTSGNSYEQYF. The CDR3, as DNA: TGTGCCAGCATGAGGACTAGCGGGAACTCCTACGAGCAGTACTTC.

Details on this clonotype: Since a much larger clone is just one base distant, this may be a read error. The genes are TRBV7-3 and TRBJ2-2; perhaps D is TRBD1 or TRBD2 (5 bases each). CDR3 length equals 16 residues. Germline V CDR1 and CDR2: SGHTA, FQGTGA. In nucleotides, the CDR3 is TGTGCCAGCAGCTTAACGGGGCCTAGAGCCACCGGGGAGCTGCTTTTT. Its translation is CASSLTGPRATGELLF.

This clonotype was seen repeatedly, ten times or more. V and J are TRBV18 and TRBJ1-2; D perhaps matches TRBD1 (5 bases). Germline-derived CDR1 and CDR2 are KGHSH and LQKENI. CDR3 size: 17 residues. V shed 0 bases and J shed 6 bases, with 20 bases lying between them. The CDR3 loop is CASSPPGTGRAIDGYTF. The CDR3 region has the DNA TGTGCCAGCTCACCACCGGGGACGGGGAGGGCGATCGATGGCTACACCTTC.

This clonotype has at least ten counts. J is TRBJ2-1 and V is TRBV7-3; D gene unclear. CDR3 length equals 15 residues. From germline, CDR1 is SGHTA and CDR2 FQGTGA. With 1 base removed from V and 8 bases from J, the gap between germline ends came to 15 bases. The chain's CDR3 is CASSLNSRKFDEQFF. CDR3 DNA: TGTGCCAGCAGCTTAAATTCTCGTAAGTTCGATGAGCAGTTCTTC.

Ten or more counts support this clonotype. J is TRBJ1-2 and V is TRBV3-1, with 9 positions matching TRBD1. The V gene end was trimmed by 2 bases and the J gene end by 4 bases; junction bases not matched to a gene: 5. The CDR3 runs to 15 residues. Germline-derived CDR1 and CDR2 are LGHDT and YNNKEL (reference sequence). In DNA form, the CDR3 reads TGTGCCAGCAGCCAAACAGGGGGCTCGATCTATGGCTACACCTTC. It codes for CASSQTGGSIYGYTF.

V is TRBV18 and J is TRBJ2-1, with TRBD1 as a possible D gene (5 bases). The CDR3 contains 14 residues. CDR1 and CDR2 from the germline V gene are KGHSH and LQKENI. Trimming removed 3 bases at V and 7 bases at J, with 13 bases between. This chain's CDR3 is CASSPMKTENEQFF. For the CDR3, the DNA is TGTGCCAGCTCACCCATGAAGACAGAGAATGAGCAGTTCTTC.

The rearrangement links TRBV4-1 to TRBJ2-1; D is undetermined. CDR3 size: 15 residues. V gave up 1 base and J gave up 0 bases, with 7 bases separating them. Germline lookup yields CDR1 MGHRA and CDR2 YSYEKL. The CDR3 bases are TGCGCCAGCAGCCAAGGGCTATCCTCCTACAATGAGCAGTTCTTC. Protein sequence: CASSQGLSSYNEQFF.

This clonotype has a count of ten or more. The chain uses TRBV7-9 and TRBJ2-2, with 9 bases fitting TRBD1. The CDR3 runs 19 residues. J gave up 1 base and V 5 bases, and 14 bases lay outside the gene matches. CDR1 and CDR2 (germline): SEHNR, FQNEAQ (reference sequence). DNA of the CDR3: TGTGCCAGCAGCCCCCGGGACAGGGACGTCATACTGAACACCGGGGAGCTGTTTTTT. This sequence encodes CASSPRDRDVILNTGELFF.

This clonotype was observed a handful of times. V is TRBV10-3 and J is TRBJ1-5, with D possibly being TRBD1 (5 bases). CDR3 length: 16 amino acids. Trimming stripped 3 bases from V and 0 bases from J, with 12 bases between. Germline V lookup: CDR1 ENHRY, CDR2 SYGVKD. CDR3 bases: TGTGCCATCAGTGATCGAGGGGACTATAGCAATCAGCCCCAGCATTTT. This codes for CAISDRGDYSNQPQHF.

A remark on this clonotype: One end of the junction varies from germline; a read error may be responsible. The chain carries TRBV4-1 and TRBJ2-3; 8 bases agree with TRBD2. From germline, CDR1 is MGHRA and CDR2 YSYEKL. This CDR3 is 17 amino acids long. CDR3 loop: CASSQVFQREIADTQYF. The CDR3 DNA is TGTGCCAGCAGCCAAGTTTTTCAGCGGGAGATAGCGGATACGCAGTATTTT.

This clonotype was detected many times. The chain is built from TRBV11-2 and TRBJ2-1; tentatively, D is TRBD2 (6 bases). Deletions cut 1 base from V and 8 bases from J, with 15 bases between. The CDR3 sequence is 15 residues long. Germline assignment: CDR1 SGHAT and CDR2 FQNNGV. The CDR3 region is CASSLVRERAYEQFF. CDR3 nucleotide sequence: TGTGCCAGCAGCTTAGTGCGGGAACGAGCATATGAGCAGTTCTTC.

The chain is built from TRBV19 and TRBJ1-5; 8 bases map to TRBD1. The ends lost 6 bases at V and 5 bases at J; junction bases unmatched: 6. CDR1 and CDR2 (germline): LNHDA, SQIVND (reference sequence). This CDR3 comprises 14 residues. CDR3 amino acids: CASSAGGLHQPQHF. Here the CDR3 DNA reads TGTGCCAGTAGCGCAGGGGGCCTTCATCAGCCCCAGCATTTT.

Many counts were recorded for this clonotype. CDR3 residues: CASSVGAGTATQYF. The CDR3 DNA is TGTGCCAGCAGTGTTGGGGCAGGAACGGCGACCCAGTACTTC. This chain links TRBV2 with TRBJ2-5; a possible D gene is TRBD1 (5 bases). The length of the CDR3 is 14 residues. The germline CDR1 and CDR2 sequences are SNHLY and FYNNEI. Trimming pared 4 bases from V and 7 bases from J, leaving 16 bases between.

This clonotype occurred many times. The V call is TRBV2, the J call TRBJ1-2, with 8 bases aligning to TRBD1. The CDR3 runs to 13 residues. V dropped 6 bases and J dropped 4; count of bases not matched to a gene: 4. Germline V lookup: CDR1 SNHLY, CDR2 FYNNEI. CDR3 nucleotides: TGTGCCAGCAGCGGACAGGGAAGCTATGGCTACACCTTC. Its translation: CASSGQGSYGYTF.

This clonotype was seen a handful of times. The conserved phenylalanine or tryptophan is not found at the CDR3 terminus, so this likely reflects a read error. No DNA is shown, since the ends of the CDR3 on it are uncertain; the CDR3 is the one TCRdb lists. The CDR3 protein is CASSEGGFKRCIL. The J gene is TRBJ2-5, the V gene TRBV6-1; TRBD2, as called in the table, went unchecked against the DNA. The CDR3 contains 13 residues when both ends are counted. In germline, CDR1 is MNHNS, CDR2 SASEGT.

In this sample, this clonotype turned up a few times. V is TRBV30 and J is TRBJ2-4, with a tentative D call TRBD2 (6 bases). The germline V and J ends were trimmed by 0 bases and 0 bases, with 15 bases remaining between them. The CDR3 loop spans 17 amino acids. From germline, CDR1 is GTSNPN and CDR2 SVGIG (reference sequence). The CDR3 nucleotides read TGTGCCTGGAGTGTACTTGGGGGAGGACTAGCCAAAAACATTCAGTACTTC. Encoded protein: CAWSVLGGGLAKNIQYF.

The chain is built from TRBV10-1 and TRBJ2-1, with 7 bases aligning to TRBD1. The CDR3 has 15 amino acids. Germline CDR1 WNHNN, CDR2 SYGVQD (reference sequence). Trimming took 8 bases from V and 5 from J; bases not matched to a gene: 12. The chain's CDR3 is CASSQVQGKHNEQFF. CDR3 in DNA: TGCGCCAGCTCGCAAGTACAGGGGAAACACAATGAGCAGTTCTTC.

The count of this clonotype is one. A much larger clone lies a single base off, so this may be a read error. This chain connects TRBV30 to TRBJ2-1; D is possibly TRBD1 or TRBD2 (5 bases each). Germline assignment: CDR1 GTSNPN and CDR2 SVGIG (reference sequence). V was clipped by 4 bases and J by 8 bases, with 18 bases between them. This CDR3 is built from 14 residues. The CDR3, as DNA: TGTGCCTGGACGCCGGGACCGACGGGTCATGAGCAGTTCTTC. Protein sequence: CAWTPGPTGHEQFF.